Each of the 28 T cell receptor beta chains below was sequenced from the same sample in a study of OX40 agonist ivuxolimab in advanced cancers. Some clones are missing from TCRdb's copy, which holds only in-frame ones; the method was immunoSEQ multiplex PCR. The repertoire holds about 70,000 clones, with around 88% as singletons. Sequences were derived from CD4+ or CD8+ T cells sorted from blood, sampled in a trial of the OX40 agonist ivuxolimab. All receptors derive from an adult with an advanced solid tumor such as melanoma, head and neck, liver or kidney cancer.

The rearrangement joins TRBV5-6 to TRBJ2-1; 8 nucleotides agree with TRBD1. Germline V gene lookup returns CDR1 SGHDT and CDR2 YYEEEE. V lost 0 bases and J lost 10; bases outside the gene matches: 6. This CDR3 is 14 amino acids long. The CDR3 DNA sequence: TGTGCCAGCAGCTTGGAGACAGGGGAGTTCGAGCAGTTCTTC. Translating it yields CASSLETGEFEQFF.

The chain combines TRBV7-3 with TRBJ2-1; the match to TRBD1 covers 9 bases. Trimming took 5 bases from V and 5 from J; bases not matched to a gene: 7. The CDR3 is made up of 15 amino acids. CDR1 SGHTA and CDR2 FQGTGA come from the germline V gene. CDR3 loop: CASSPGTGKNNEQFF. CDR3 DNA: TGTGCCAGCAGCCCCGGGACAGGGAAGAACAATGAGCAGTTCTTC.

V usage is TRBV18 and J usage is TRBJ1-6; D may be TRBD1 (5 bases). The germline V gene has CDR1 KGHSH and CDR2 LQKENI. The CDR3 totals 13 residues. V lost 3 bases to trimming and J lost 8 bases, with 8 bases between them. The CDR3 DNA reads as TGTGCCAGCTCACCGGTGGGGGATTCACCCCTCCACTTT. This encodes CASSPVGDSPLHF.

CDR3 residues: CASSADIDRGPIYEQFF. The CDR3 DNA reads TGTGCCAGCAGTGCGGATATTGACAGGGGGCCTATCTATGAGCAGTTCTTC. The chain carries TRBV27 and TRBJ2-1; 10 nucleotides agree with TRBD1. The CDR3 loop spans 17 amino acids. The V segment lost 5 bases and the J segment 8 bases; nucleotides outside the gene matches: 15. The germline CDR1 and CDR2 sequences are MNHEY and SMNVEV (reference sequence).

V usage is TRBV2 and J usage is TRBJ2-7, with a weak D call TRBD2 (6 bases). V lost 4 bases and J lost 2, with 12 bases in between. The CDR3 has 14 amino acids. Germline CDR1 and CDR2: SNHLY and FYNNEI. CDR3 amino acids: CASSVQGGPYEQYF. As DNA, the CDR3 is TGTGCCAGCAGTGTTCAGGGAGGACCCTACGAGCAGTACTTC.

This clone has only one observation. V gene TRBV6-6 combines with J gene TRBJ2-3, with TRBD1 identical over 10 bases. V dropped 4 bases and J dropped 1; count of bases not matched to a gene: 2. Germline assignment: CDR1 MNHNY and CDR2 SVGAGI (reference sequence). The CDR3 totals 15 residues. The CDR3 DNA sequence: TGTGCCAGCAGTTTCGGGACAGGGGGCACAGATACGCAGTATTTT. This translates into CASSFGTGGTDTQYF.

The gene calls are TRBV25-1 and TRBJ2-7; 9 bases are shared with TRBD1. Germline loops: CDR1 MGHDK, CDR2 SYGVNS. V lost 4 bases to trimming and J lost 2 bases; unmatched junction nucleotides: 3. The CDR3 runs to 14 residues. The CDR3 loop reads CASSGGTGTYEQYF. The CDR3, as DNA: TGTGCCAGCAGTGGGGGGACAGGGACCTACGAGCAGTACTTC.

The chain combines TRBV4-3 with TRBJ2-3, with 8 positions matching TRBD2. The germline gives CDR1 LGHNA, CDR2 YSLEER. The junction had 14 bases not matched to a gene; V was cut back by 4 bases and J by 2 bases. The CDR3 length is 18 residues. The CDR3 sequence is CASSRAVRGGGTTDTQYF. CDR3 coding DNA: TGCGCCAGCAGCCGGGCAGTTCGTGGCGGGGGGACCACAGATACGCAGTATTTT.

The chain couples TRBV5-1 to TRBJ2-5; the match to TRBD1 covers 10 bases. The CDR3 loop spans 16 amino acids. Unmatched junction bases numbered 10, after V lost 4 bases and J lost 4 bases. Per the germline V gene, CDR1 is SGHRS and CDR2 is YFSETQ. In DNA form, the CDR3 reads TGCGCCAGCAGCCCCCAACCGGGACAGGGGAGAGAGACCCAGTACTTC. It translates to CASSPQPGQGRETQYF.

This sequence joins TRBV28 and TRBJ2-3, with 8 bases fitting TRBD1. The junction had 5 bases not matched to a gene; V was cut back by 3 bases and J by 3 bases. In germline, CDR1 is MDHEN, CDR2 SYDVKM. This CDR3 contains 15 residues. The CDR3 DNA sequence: TGTGCCAGCAGTTTGACAGGGGTCGAGACAGATACGCAGTATTTT. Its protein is CASSLTGVETDTQYF.

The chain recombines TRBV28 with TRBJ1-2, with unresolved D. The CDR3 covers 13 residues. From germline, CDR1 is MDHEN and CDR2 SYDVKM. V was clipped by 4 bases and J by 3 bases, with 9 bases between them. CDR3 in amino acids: CASSYLGDYGYTF. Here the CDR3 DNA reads TGTGCCAGCAGTTACCTTGGGGACTATGGCTACACCTTC.

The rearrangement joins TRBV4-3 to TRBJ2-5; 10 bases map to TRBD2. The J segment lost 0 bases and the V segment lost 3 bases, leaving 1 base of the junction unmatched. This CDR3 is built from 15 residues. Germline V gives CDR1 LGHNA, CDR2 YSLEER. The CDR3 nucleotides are TGCGCCAGCAGCCAGACTAGCGGGTACCAAGAGACCCAGTACTTC. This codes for CASSQTSGYQETQYF.

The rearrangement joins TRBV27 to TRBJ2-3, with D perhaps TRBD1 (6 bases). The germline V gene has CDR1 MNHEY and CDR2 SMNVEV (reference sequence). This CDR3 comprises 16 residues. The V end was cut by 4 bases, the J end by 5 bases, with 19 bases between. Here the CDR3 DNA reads TGTGCCAGCAGTTCACTGGGCAGGGGTTTAGGAGATACGCAGTATTTT. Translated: CASSSLGRGLGDTQYF.

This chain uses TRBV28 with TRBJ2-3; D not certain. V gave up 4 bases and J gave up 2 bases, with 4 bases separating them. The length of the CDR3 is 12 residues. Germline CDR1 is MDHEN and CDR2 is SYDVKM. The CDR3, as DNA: TGTGCCAGCAGTTCGCCCACAGATACGCAGTATTTT. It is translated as CASSSPTDTQYF. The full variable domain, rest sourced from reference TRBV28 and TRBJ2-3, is DVKVTQSSRYLVKRTGEKVFLECVQDMDHENMFWYRQDPGLGLRLIYFSYDVKMKEKGDIPEGYSVSREKKERFSLILESASTNQTSMYLCASSSPTDTQYFGPGTRLTVL.

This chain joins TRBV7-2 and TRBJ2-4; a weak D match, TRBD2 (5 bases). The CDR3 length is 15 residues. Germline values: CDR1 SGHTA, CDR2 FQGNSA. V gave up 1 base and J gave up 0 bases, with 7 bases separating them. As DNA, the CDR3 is TGTGCCAGCAGCTTAGAAGCGGTAGCCAAAAACATTCAGTACTTC. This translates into CASSLEAVAKNIQYF.

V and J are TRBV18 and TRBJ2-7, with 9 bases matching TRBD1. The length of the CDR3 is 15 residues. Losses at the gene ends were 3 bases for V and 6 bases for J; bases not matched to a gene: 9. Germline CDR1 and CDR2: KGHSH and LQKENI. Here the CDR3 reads CASSPLRGQGTEQYF. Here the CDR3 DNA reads TGTGCCAGCTCACCTCTAAGGGGACAGGGTACCGAGCAGTACTTC.

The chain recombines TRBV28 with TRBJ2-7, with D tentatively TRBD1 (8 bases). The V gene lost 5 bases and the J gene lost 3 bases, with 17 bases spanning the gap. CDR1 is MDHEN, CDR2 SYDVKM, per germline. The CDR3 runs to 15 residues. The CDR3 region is CASSPPDREGYEQYF. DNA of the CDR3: TGTGCCAGCAGTCCCCCGGACAGGGAGGGCTACGAGCAGTACTTC.

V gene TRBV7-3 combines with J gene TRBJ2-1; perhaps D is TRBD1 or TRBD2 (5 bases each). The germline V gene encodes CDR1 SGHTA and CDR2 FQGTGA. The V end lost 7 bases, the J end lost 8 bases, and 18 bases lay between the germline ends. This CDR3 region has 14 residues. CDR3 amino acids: CASTRGTGSDEQFF. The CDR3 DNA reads TGTGCCAGCACCCGAGGGACGGGATCGGATGAGCAGTTCTTC.

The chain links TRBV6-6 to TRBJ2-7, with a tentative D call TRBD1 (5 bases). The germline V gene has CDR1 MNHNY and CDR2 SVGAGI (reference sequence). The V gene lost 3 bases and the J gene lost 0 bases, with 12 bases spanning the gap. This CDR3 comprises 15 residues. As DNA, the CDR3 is TGTGCCAGCAGTTATTCTCCCAGGGACTCCTACGAGCAGTACTTC. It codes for CASSYSPRDSYEQYF.

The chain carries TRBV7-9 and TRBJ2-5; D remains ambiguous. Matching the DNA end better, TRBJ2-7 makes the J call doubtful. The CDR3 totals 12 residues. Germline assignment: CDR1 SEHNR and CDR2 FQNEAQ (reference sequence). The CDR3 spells CASSLAGDEQYF. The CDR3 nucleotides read TGTGCCAGCAGCTTAGCAGGCGACGAGCAGTACTTC.

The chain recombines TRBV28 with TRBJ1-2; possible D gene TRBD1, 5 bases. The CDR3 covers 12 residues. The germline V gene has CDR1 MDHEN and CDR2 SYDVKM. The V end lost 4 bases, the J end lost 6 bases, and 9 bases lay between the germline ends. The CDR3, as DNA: TGTGCCAGCAGTTCCCCAGGGAATGGCTACACCTTC. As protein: CASSSPGNGYTF.

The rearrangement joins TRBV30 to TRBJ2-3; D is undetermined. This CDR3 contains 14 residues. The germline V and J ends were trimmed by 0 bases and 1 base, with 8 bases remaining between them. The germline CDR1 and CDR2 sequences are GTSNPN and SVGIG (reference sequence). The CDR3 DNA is TGTGCCTGGAGTGTAGTCAGCCGCACAGATACGCAGTATTTT. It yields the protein CAWSVVSRTDTQYF. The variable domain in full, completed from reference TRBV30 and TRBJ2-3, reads SQTIHQWPATLVQPVGSPLSLECTVEGTSNPNLYWYRQAAGRGLQLLFYSVGIGQISSEVPQNLSASRPQDRQFILSSKKLLLSDSGFYLCAWSVVSRTDTQYFGPGTRLTVL.

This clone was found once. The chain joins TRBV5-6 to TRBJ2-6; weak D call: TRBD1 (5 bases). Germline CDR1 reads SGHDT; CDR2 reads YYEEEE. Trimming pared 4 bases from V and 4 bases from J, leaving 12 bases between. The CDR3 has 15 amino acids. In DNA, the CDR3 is TGTGCCAGCAGCCCCTGGGGCCTAGGGGCCAACGTCCTGACTTTC. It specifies CASSPWGLGANVLTF.

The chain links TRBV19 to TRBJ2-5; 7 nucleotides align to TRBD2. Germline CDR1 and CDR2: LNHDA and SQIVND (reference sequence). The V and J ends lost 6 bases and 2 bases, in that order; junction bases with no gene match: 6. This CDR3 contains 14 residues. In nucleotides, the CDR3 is TGTGCCAGTAGGGCAGCGGGGATTCAAGAGACCCAGTACTTC. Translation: CASRAAGIQETQYF.

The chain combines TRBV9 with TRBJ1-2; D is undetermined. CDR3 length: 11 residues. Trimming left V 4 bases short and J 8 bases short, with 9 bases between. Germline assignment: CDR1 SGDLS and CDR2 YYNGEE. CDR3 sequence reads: CASSWAGGYTF. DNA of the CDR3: TGTGCCAGCAGCTGGGCGGGGGGCTACACCTTC.

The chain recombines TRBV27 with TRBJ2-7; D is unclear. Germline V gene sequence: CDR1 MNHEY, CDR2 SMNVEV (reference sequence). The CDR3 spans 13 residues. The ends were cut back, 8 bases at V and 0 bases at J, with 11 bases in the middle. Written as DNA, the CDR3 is TGTGCCAGCTCCCGGCAGGCCTCCTACGAGCAGTACTTC. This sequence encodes CASSRQASYEQYF.

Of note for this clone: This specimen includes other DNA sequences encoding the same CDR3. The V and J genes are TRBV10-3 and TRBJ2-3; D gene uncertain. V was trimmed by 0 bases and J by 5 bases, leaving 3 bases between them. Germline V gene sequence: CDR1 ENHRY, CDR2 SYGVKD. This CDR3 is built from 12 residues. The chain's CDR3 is CAISESRDTQYF. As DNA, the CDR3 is TGTGCCATCAGTGAGTCTAGAGATACGCAGTATTTT.

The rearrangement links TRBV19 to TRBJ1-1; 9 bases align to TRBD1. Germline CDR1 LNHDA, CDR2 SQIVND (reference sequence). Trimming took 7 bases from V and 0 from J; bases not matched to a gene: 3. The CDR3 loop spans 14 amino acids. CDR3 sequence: CASKQGALNTEAFF. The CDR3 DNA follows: TGTGCCAGTAAACAGGGGGCGCTGAACACTGAAGCTTTCTTT.